This record concerns one TCR beta chain sequence. Its antigen specificity is not known. Base quality data are lacking; no much larger clone is found one base away. This sample was taken from a study of T cell responses to AZD1222 COVID-19 vaccine (dated by TCRdb to about 2021). For context, the study as a whole: Because spike-specific TCR depth and breadth did not differ between the two schedules, AZD1222 recipients who got a second dose at roughly 4 weeks were pooled with those who got a second dose at roughly 12 weeks. Trial participants were enrolled into age subgroups of 18-55, 56-69 and 70-plus years, which contained around 150, 29 and 61 TCR-sequenced participants, respectively. TCR sequencing covered roughly 230 trial participants: 207 given two doses of AZD1222 and 26 given two doses of MenACWY control vaccine. The full study reports these points: The vaccine-associated CD4 TCRs covered the entire spike protein, and the dominant responses fell in regions 160-218 and 743-854. The 56-69-year group was small, and its depth increase did not reach significance, likely because of low power. Because no day 14 peak-response samples were available, repertoires were characterized only after the peak T cell response. Only five to seven AZD1222 recipients were SARS-CoV-2 seropositive at baseline, limiting conclusions about previously exposed vaccinees. Participants were mostly white British, with more females than males. The authors suggested clonal diversity may have been underestimated. Reportedly, close to half of the unique spike-specific TCRs recognized epitopes lying outside the regions that are mutated in the B.1.351 and B.1.1.7 variants. Spike-specific TCR breadth and depth rose significantly after two AZD1222 doses compared with day 0 and with MenACWY recipients.

The CDR3 regions of human TCRbeta chains were analyzed by immunosequencing. Per the source publication's procedure: TCRs in the repertoires were compared against a reference library of SARS-CoV-2-specific TCRs that had been generated with the MIRA antigen-specificity platform. Breadth was defined as the fraction of unique TCRs that were SARS-CoV-2-associated. Depth was defined as the fraction of total T cells that were SARS-CoV-2-associated. Using the MIRA data, every spike-specific TCR was mapped to the spike region that the TCR reacted to and assigned to either a CD4 or a CD8 class. Log10-transformed breadth and depth values were compared by one-way ANOVA with Sidak's multiple comparisons tests. TCRdb mirrors the immuneACCESS table, restricted to in-frame sequences. Some clones are absent from its copies; in checked studies, under half trace to an unresolved V gene, and the reason for the others is unknown. V and J calls and clone size follow that table, whereas D and trimming were derived from the DNA. This sample has more than 95,000 clones in its table, and over 70% of those were observed once. The biggest ten clones account for 7% to 10% of the sample.

The CDR3 runs 14 amino acids, cysteine and phenylalanine included. The only DNA kept is the CDR3, 42 bases in frame from the first base. The germline ends are 4 bases apart after V is trimmed by 0 bases and J by 1 base. Taken from the germline V gene (reference sequence), the CDR1 and CDR2 loops are SGHNT and YYREEE. Read against the paper, the sample's time point label means: baseline before first vaccination. Vaccinee samples were obtained from the UK trials COV001 and COV002, which included a single-blind randomized controlled phase 2/3 trial of AZD1222 (ChAdOx1 nCoV-19) in healthy adults. Trial participant PBMC samples were collected at day 0 and day 28 after the second dose for TCRbeta chain sequencing.

The receptor comes from an adult in good health. The material was peripheral blood, obtained on day 0 of AZD1222 vaccination. The chain couples TRBV5-4 to TRBJ1-4, with no confidently assigned D gene. The CDR3 region reads CASSLGGTNEKLFF. The DNA is TGTGCCAGCAGCTTGGGTGGAACTAATGAAAAACTGTTTTTT.